This TCR beta chain emerged from a study of blood T cell repertoires in COVID-19. Study-level background: The United States, Italy and Spain provided the acute and convalescent COVID-19 samples. T cells, B-cell-depleted T cells, or PBMCs supplied cDNA or gDNA.

Enrolled through a virtual design, the participants were between about 18 and 100 years of age and came from 24 US areas. The CDR3 has 12 amino acids. V lost 11 bases to trimming and J lost 4 bases; unmatched junction nucleotides: 5. Germline values: CDR1 MNHEY, CDR2 SVGAGI. Per the authors' pipeline: Amplification of reference gene primers provided the estimated nucleated cell counts. Produced via immunoSEQ multiplex PCR; TCRdb's table is partial and in-frame only. That table supplies the V and J calls and clone size; D and trimming were determined from the DNA. Of a few hundred thousand clones listed, roughly 79% are singletons.

The material sequenced was PBMCs or T cells enriched from blood (not recorded which). The clonotype was recovered from a middle-aged man who had recovered from COVID-19. The chain is built from TRBV6-5 and TRBJ1-5; 7 positions match TRBD1. The CDR3: CASGQPNQPQHF. The CDR3 DNA is TGTGCCTCGGGACAGCCAAATCAGCCCCAGCATTTT.